Each of the 5 T cell receptor beta chains below was sequenced from the same sample in a study of CD8 T cell repertoires and HIV-1 epitope variants. Which antigens these TCRs recognize remains unknown. Assay: immunoSEQ multiplex PCR; the TCRdb copy retains only in-frame clones and omits some. The sample carries fewer than 6,500 clones, 64% recorded once. What was sequenced was cultured CD8+ T cells derived from PBMCs. The receptors were sampled from a male donor with HIV.

V is TRBV5-4 and J is TRBJ2-1; possible D gene TRBD2, 6 bases. The V end was cut by 3 bases, the J end by 8 bases, with 9 bases between. The CDR3 is 12 amino acids. Germline V gene data show CDR1 as SGHNT and CDR2 as YYREEE (reference sequence). The CDR3: CASSSGGYEQFF. CDR3 DNA: TGTGCCAGCAGCTCCGGAGGGTATGAGCAGTTCTTC.

V usage is TRBV9 and J usage is TRBJ2-5; possibly TRBD2 for D (7 bases). The germline gives CDR1 SGDLS, CDR2 YYNGEE. V lost 3 bases and J 2 bases, leaving 17 bases between the germline ends. There are 16 residues in the CDR3. The CDR3 is CASSGRGGERQETQYF. CDR3 coding DNA: TGTGCCAGCAGCGGACGAGGGGGGGAGAGACAAGAGACCCAGTACTTC.

A few counts support this clone. The chain combines TRBV27 with TRBJ1-2; TRBD1 is a possible D gene (5 bases). This CDR3 is built from 13 residues. V lost 5 bases and J 7 bases, leaving 14 bases between the germline ends. Looked up from germline, CDR1 is MNHEY and CDR2 is SMNVEV (reference sequence). The CDR3 sequence is CASSPWGDAGYTF. DNA of the CDR3: TGTGCCAGCAGTCCCTGGGGGGACGCTGGCTACACCTTC.

About this clone: Compared with germline, one end of the junction differs, possibly owing to a read error. The chain uses TRBV19 and TRBJ2-1; 7 positions agree with TRBD2. The CDR3 sequence is 16 residues long. CDR1 LNHDA and CDR2 SQIVND come from the germline V gene (reference sequence). The DNA for the CDR3 is TGTGCCAGTAGTATGGCGGGGGTTTGGATGGACAATGAGCGGTTCTTC. Protein sequence: CASSMAGVWMDNERFF.

V and J are TRBV9 and TRBJ2-7; TRBD2 aligns across 11 bases. The J segment lost 7 bases and the V segment lost 3 bases, leaving 6 bases of the junction unmatched. The CDR3 sequence is 14 residues long. Looked up from germline, CDR1 is SGDLS and CDR2 is YYNGEE. CDR3 sequence reads: CASSAGLAATEQYF. CDR3 in DNA: TGTGCCAGCAGCGCGGGACTAGCGGCTACGGAGCAGTACTTC.